The rows below give T cell receptor beta chains drawn from one sample of a study of Graves' ophthalmopathy and Graves' hyperthyroidism. TCRdb re-analysed the multiplex PCR reads in MiXCR, keeping a single row per CDR3 protein. Of hundreds of thousands of distinct CDR3 sequences listed, around 42% are singletons. Sequenced input: peripheral blood. Receptor source: an adult man with Graves' ophthalmopathy. Each CDR3 is given with its conserved first and last residue. Each record gives: V gene, D gene, CDR3 length, J gene, clone size, CDR3 DNA, CDR3 protein. A D gene is named only where the DNA matches it firmly. The size of a clone is reported for some rows only, either as once, few or many, or as a class for expanded clones.

v_gene: TRBV2
d_gene: TRBD2
len: 16
j_gene: TRBJ2-3
abundance: -
CDR3nt: TGTGCCAGCAGTGAGTTCGCGGGGGGCCGCACAGATACGCAGTATTTT
CDR3aa: CASSEFAGGRTDTQYF

v_gene: TRBV6-1
d_gene: TRBD1
len: 14
j_gene: TRBJ1-2
abundance: -
CDR3nt: TGTGCCAGCAGTGAAGCGGACAGGGGCTATGGCTACACCTTC
CDR3aa: CASSEADRGYGYTF

v_gene: TRBV12-5
d_gene: -
len: 13
j_gene: TRBJ2-2
abundance: once
CDR3nt: TGTGCTAGTGGTTTGGTACAAGCGGGGGAGCTGTTTTTT
CDR3aa: CASGLVQAGELFF

v_gene: TRBV9
d_gene: -
len: 16
j_gene: TRBJ2-5
abundance: -
CDR3nt: TGTGCCAGCGTTGCATTCGGCAGGGGGGGGAAAGAGACCCAGTACTTC
CDR3aa: CASVAFGRGGKETQYF

v_gene: TRBV19
d_gene: -
len: 14
j_gene: TRBJ1-5
abundance: -
CDR3nt: TGTGCCAGTAGTCAGCGGTGGGGCAATCAGCCCCAGCATTTT
CDR3aa: CASSQRWGNQPQHF

v_gene: TRBV5-8
d_gene: -
len: 14
j_gene: TRBJ1-1
abundance: -
CDR3nt: TGTGCCAGCAGCTTTGGTCCTATGAACACTGAAGCTTTCTTT
CDR3aa: CASSFGPMNTEAFF

v_gene: TRBV7-4
d_gene: -
len: 18
j_gene: TRBJ2-3
abundance: -
CDR3nt: TGTGCCAGCAGTTTATCGACAGTTCCCGTCCCTAGCACAGATACGCAGTATTTT
CDR3aa: CASSLSTVPVPSTDTQYF

v_gene: TRBV10-3
d_gene: -
len: 14
j_gene: TRBJ1-2
abundance: -
CDR3nt: TGTGCCAGCAGTTTTCCGGGACCGCCTTCAGGCTACACCTTC
CDR3aa: CASSFPGPPSGYTF

v_gene: TRBV27
d_gene: -
len: 15
j_gene: TRBJ1-2
abundance: few
CDR3nt: TGTGCCAGCAGTCCGAAAAGTGTAGGGGTGTATGGCTACACCTTC
CDR3aa: CASSPKSVGVYGYTF

v_gene: TRBV29-1
d_gene: TRBD1
len: 12
j_gene: TRBJ1-2
abundance: -
CDR3nt: TGCAGCTCGCACCGGGACAGCTATGGCTACACCTTC
CDR3aa: CSSHRDSYGYTF

v_gene: TRBV24-1
d_gene: -
len: 15
j_gene: TRBJ2-5
abundance: many
CDR3nt: TGTGCCACCAGTGATCCCGGGGGTAAGGTGGAGACCCAGTACTTC
CDR3aa: CATSDPGGKVETQYF

v_gene: TRBV12-3/TRBV12-4
d_gene: TRBD2
len: 16
j_gene: TRBJ2-5
abundance: -
CDR3nt: TGTGCCAGCAGTCACAGACTAGCGGGGGCACAAGAGACCCAGTACTTC
CDR3aa: CASSHRLAGAQETQYF

v_gene: TRBV20-1
d_gene: -
len: 12
j_gene: TRBJ1-1
abundance: -
CDR3nt: TGCAGTGCTAGGAGGCCCGGAGATGAAGCTTTCTTT
CDR3aa: CSARRPGDEAFF

v_gene: TRBV9
d_gene: TRBD1
len: 18
j_gene: TRBJ2-2
abundance: -
CDR3nt: TGTGCCAGCAGTTATCCGGACAGGGAAGGGTTCAGCACCGGGGAGCTGTTTTTT
CDR3aa: CASSYPDREGFSTGELFF

v_gene: TRBV7-9
d_gene: -
len: 14
j_gene: TRBJ1-2
abundance: -
CDR3nt: TGTGCCAGCAGCTCCCCGGTGACGGTCTATGGCTACACCTTC
CDR3aa: CASSSPVTVYGYTF

v_gene: TRBV7-8
d_gene: TRBD1
len: 16
j_gene: TRBJ1-4
abundance: few
CDR3nt: TGTGCCAGCAGCCCAGATCCGGGACAGAAGAATGAAAAACTGTTTTTT
CDR3aa: CASSPDPGQKNEKLFF

v_gene: TRBV2
d_gene: TRBD1
len: 15
j_gene: TRBJ1-4
abundance: few
CDR3nt: TGTGCCAGCAGTAGACAGGGTGCAACTAATGAAAAACTGTTTTTT
CDR3aa: CASSRQGATNEKLFF

v_gene: TRBV24-1
d_gene: -
len: 14
j_gene: TRBJ1-2
abundance: -
CDR3nt: TGTGCCACCAGTGATTTGGACATTAACTATGGCTACACCTTC
CDR3aa: CATSDLDINYGYTF

v_gene: TRBV28
d_gene: -
len: 13
j_gene: TRBJ2-7
abundance: -
CDR3nt: TGTGCCAGCCGGACCCAGAGCTCCTACGAGCAGTACTTC
CDR3aa: CASRTQSSYEQYF

v_gene: TRBV13
d_gene: -
len: 14
j_gene: TRBJ1-6
abundance: few
CDR3nt: TGTGCCAGCAGCTTAGGGCGCAGGGGAATAACCCTCCACTTT
CDR3aa: CASSLGRRGITLHF

v_gene: TRBV9
d_gene: -
len: 13
j_gene: TRBJ1-2
abundance: few
CDR3nt: TGTGCCAGCAGCGCGGACTTTTTCGATGGCTACACCTTC
CDR3aa: CASSADFFDGYTF

v_gene: TRBV28
d_gene: TRBD2
len: 16
j_gene: TRBJ2-5
abundance: -
CDR3nt: TGTGCCAGCAGAGGGGCAGCTAGCGGGAGGCGAGAGACCCAGTACTTC
CDR3aa: CASRGAASGRRETQYF

v_gene: TRBV12-3/TRBV12-4
d_gene: TRBD1
len: 13
j_gene: TRBJ1-4
abundance: many
CDR3nt: TGTGCCAGCAGGCTGACAGGGGACGAAAAACTGTTTTTT
CDR3aa: CASRLTGDEKLFF

v_gene: TRBV6-6
d_gene: TRBD1
len: 13
j_gene: TRBJ1-1
abundance: many
CDR3nt: TGTGCCAGCAGACAGGGGGGAGGCACTGAAGCTTTCTTT
CDR3aa: CASRQGGGTEAFF

v_gene: TRBV7-9
d_gene: TRBD1
len: 14
j_gene: TRBJ1-4
abundance: few
CDR3nt: TGTGCCAGCAGAAGCGGAGGGGGCGGCGAAAAACTGTTTTTT
CDR3aa: CASRSGGGGEKLFF

v_gene: TRBV29-1
d_gene: -
len: 11
j_gene: TRBJ2-5
abundance: once
CDR3nt: TGCAGCGTAGTGTCCCCAAGGGCCCAGTACTTC
CDR3aa: CSVVSPRAQYF

v_gene: TRBV7-8
d_gene: TRBD1
len: 14
j_gene: TRBJ2-5
abundance: few
CDR3nt: TGTGCCAGCAGCTTGACAGGGAGCCAAGAGACCCAGTACTTC
CDR3aa: CASSLTGSQETQYF

v_gene: TRBV12-3/TRBV12-4
d_gene: -
len: 9
j_gene: TRBJ2-5
abundance: -
CDR3nt: TGTGCCAGCAGTTTTGGCCAGTACTTC
CDR3aa: CASSFGQYF

v_gene: TRBV7-8
d_gene: -
len: 14
j_gene: TRBJ2-7
abundance: few
CDR3nt: TGTGCCAGCAGCTTAGGTCTCACGGGAGACGAGCAGTACTTC
CDR3aa: CASSLGLTGDEQYF

v_gene: TRBV7-8
d_gene: TRBD2
len: 14
j_gene: TRBJ2-7
abundance: many
CDR3nt: TGTGCCAGCAGCTTTAGCGGGGAGGGCTACGAGCAGTACTTC
CDR3aa: CASSFSGEGYEQYF

v_gene: TRBV7-9
d_gene: -
len: 15
j_gene: TRBJ2-2
abundance: few
CDR3nt: TGTGCCAGCACCCCCAGAGAAGGGGGTACCGGGGAGCTGTTTTTT
CDR3aa: CASTPREGGTGELFF

v_gene: TRBV13
d_gene: -
len: 12
j_gene: TRBJ1-2
abundance: -
CDR3nt: TGTGCCAGCAGCTCCCAAACCTATGGCTACACCTTC
CDR3aa: CASSSQTYGYTF

v_gene: TRBV7-9
d_gene: -
len: 13
j_gene: TRBJ2-5
abundance: -
CDR3nt: TGTGCCAGCAGCCCTCACAGTGAAGAGACCCAGTACTTC
CDR3aa: CASSPHSEETQYF

v_gene: TRBV9
d_gene: TRBD1
len: 14
j_gene: TRBJ1-2
abundance: -
CDR3nt: TGTGCCAGCAGCTTAGCAACAGGGGACTATGGCTACACCTTC
CDR3aa: CASSLATGDYGYTF